Below, 23 T cell receptor beta chains from the same sample are listed, as sequenced in a study of cytomegalovirus exposure and HLA in healthy donors. PCR used 60 Vbeta primers and 13 Jbeta primers. Sequencing was performed with immunoSEQ multiplex PCR; in TCRdb, only in-frame clones are kept and a portion is missing. The table has some 120,000 clones, 70% to 75% seen once. The sequenced material came from PBMCs. The source of these receptors is a woman in her thirties or forties in good health and CMV-seropositive.

V gene TRBV11-2 combines with J gene TRBJ1-1; 8 nucleotides align to TRBD1. Germline V gene lookup returns CDR1 SGHAT and CDR2 FQNNGV. The V segment lost 5 bases and the J segment 11 bases; nucleotides outside the gene matches: 13. This CDR3 contains 14 residues. The CDR3 coding sequence is TGTGCCAGCAGCCCAGAGGTAACAGGGGGTAGTGCTTTCTTT. Its translation is CASSPEVTGGSAFF.

This clone was detected only once. The chain links TRBV15 to TRBJ1-1; TRBD1 matches at 10 bases. Germline-derived CDR1 and CDR2 are LNHNV and YYDKDF (reference sequence). With 3 bases clipped from V and 0 bases from J, the junction kept 7 bases outside the gene matches. The CDR3 has 17 amino acids. The DNA for the CDR3 is TGTGCCACCAGCAGCTTGGGACAGGGGAGATTGAACACTGAAGCTTTCTTT. Its protein product is CATSSLGQGRLNTEAFF.

V and J are TRBV19 and TRBJ2-1, with D maybe TRBD2 (6 bases). The ends were cut back, 6 bases at V and 0 bases at J, with 24 bases in the middle. CDR3 length: 19 residues. Germline CDR1 reads LNHDA; CDR2 reads SQIVND (reference sequence). The CDR3 loop is CASREGLAKGSISYNEQFF. The CDR3 bases are TGTGCCAGTAGGGAGGGCCTCGCAAAGGGTTCCATCTCCTACAATGAGCAGTTCTTC.

CDR3: CASSLASGREADTQYF. The CDR3 nucleotides read TGTGCCAGCAGCTTAGCCAGCGGGAGAGAGGCAGATACGCAGTATTTT. The chain has TRBV7-9 and TRBJ2-3, with 8 bases lining up with TRBD2. This CDR3 has 16 amino acids. The germline gives CDR1 SEHNR, CDR2 FQNEAQ (reference sequence). V lost 0 bases and J lost 4; bases outside the gene matches: 6.

The gene calls are TRBV28 and TRBJ2-5; 12 bases line up with TRBD2. V lost 9 bases, J lost 4 bases, and 6 bases stayed unmatched. Per germline, CDR1 MDHEN and CDR2 SYDVKM. The CDR3 spans 14 residues. CDR3: CASTTSGRAETQYF. In DNA, the CDR3 is TGTGCCAGTACGACTAGCGGGAGAGCAGAGACCCAGTACTTC. Filled out from reference TRBV28 and TRBJ2-5, the complete variable domain reads DVKVTQSSRYLVKRTGEKVFLECVQDMDHENMFWYRQDPGLGLRLIYFSYDVKMKEKGDIPEGYSVSREKKERFSLILESASTNQTSMYLCASTTSGRAETQYFGPGTRLLVL.

The chain couples TRBV30 to TRBJ2-5, with D possibly matching TRBD1 (5 bases). The germline gives CDR1 GTSNPN, CDR2 SVGIG (reference sequence). Trimming shortened V by 3 bases and J by 0 bases, and 8 bases separated the two germline ends. This CDR3 contains 13 residues. CDR3 loop: CAWRQEYQETQYF. CDR3 sequence (DNA): TGTGCCTGGAGACAGGAGTACCAAGAGACCCAGTACTTC. The whole variable domain, remainder taken from reference TRBV30 and TRBJ2-5, is SQTIHQWPATLVQPVGSPLSLECTVEGTSNPNLYWYRQAAGRGLQLLFYSVGIGQISSEVPQNLSASRPQDRQFILSSKKLLLSDSGFYLCAWRQEYQETQYFGPGTRLLVL.

This chain uses TRBV11-3 with TRBJ2-7; 12 nucleotides match TRBD1. This CDR3 region has 15 residues. Germline V lookup: CDR1 SGHNT, CDR2 YENEEA. Losses at the gene ends were 5 bases for V and 1 base for J; bases not matched to a gene: 3. The CDR3 DNA follows: TGTGCCAGCAGCATGGGACAGGGGGCTTCCTACGAGCAGTACTTC. This encodes CASSMGQGASYEQYF.

The chain combines TRBV30 with TRBJ1-6; 9 nucleotides align to TRBD1. V trimming: 5 bases; J trimming: 10 bases; junction bases outside the gene matches: 6. The germline CDR1 and CDR2 sequences are GTSNPN and SVGIG (reference sequence). The CDR3 length is 13 residues. CDR3 sequence reads: CAWAGTGRSPLHF. The CDR3 bases are TGTGCCTGGGCCGGGACAGGGCGCTCACCCCTCCACTTT.

Turning to this clone: One end of the junction varies from germline; a read error may be responsible. The chain uses TRBV7-7 and TRBJ2-2, with 8 bases identical to TRBD1. The germline V gene encodes CDR1 SSHAT and CDR2 FNYEAQ (reference sequence). This CDR3 comprises 15 residues. The CDR3 sequence is CASSSGQANTGELFF. The CDR3 coding sequence is TGTGCTAGCAGCTCGGGACAGGCGAACACCGGGGAGCTGTTTTTT.

Details on this clone: At the DNA level, this CDR3 is encoded by other sequences in the same sample as well. The J gene is TRBJ1-1, the V gene TRBV7-7; D not resolved. Trimming removed 1 base from V and 2 bases from J, with 5 bases in between. The CDR3 has 13 residues. Germline CDR1 reads SSHAT; CDR2 reads FNYEAQ (reference sequence). CDR3 sequence (DNA): TGTGCCAGCAGCTTAGACTCCAACACTGAAGCTTTCTTT. Protein: CASSLDSNTEAFF.

This clone was counted a single time. The chain recombines TRBV28 with TRBJ1-2; no firm D call. Germline V gives CDR1 MDHEN, CDR2 SYDVKM. This CDR3 contains 14 residues. V lost 10 bases and J 2 bases, leaving 17 bases between the germline ends. In DNA, the CDR3 is TGTGCCACCACCCCAGGAACCACCAACTATGGCTACACCTTC. Amino acids: CATTPGTTNYGYTF.

The chain employs TRBV19 and TRBJ2-1; possible D gene TRBD2, 5 bases. Trimming shortened V by 3 bases and J by 0 bases, and 12 bases separated the two germline ends. From germline, CDR1 is LNHDA and CDR2 SQIVND (reference sequence). CDR3 size: 16 residues. Here the CDR3 reads CASSINTGSSYNEQFF. The CDR3 DNA reads as TGTGCCAGTAGTATTAACACGGGAAGCTCCTACAATGAGCAGTTCTTC.

There are a few counts of this clone. The V gene is TRBV6-1, the J gene TRBJ1-2, with TRBD1 matching 8 bases. Germline V CDR1 and CDR2: MNHNS, SASEGT. The CDR3 is 13 amino acids. With 5 bases clipped from V and 5 bases from J, the junction kept 4 bases outside the gene matches. For the CDR3, the DNA is TGTGCCAGCAGTAGACAGGGGCGGTATGGCTACACCTTC. Amino acids: CASSRQGRYGYTF.

This chain links TRBV7-6 with TRBJ2-3, with 8 bases matching TRBD2. The CDR3 is made up of 17 amino acids. The germline CDR1 and CDR2 sequences are SGHVS and FNYEAQ. Trimming at V came to 3 bases and at J to 5 bases, leaving 13 bases not matched to a gene. The CDR3 DNA reads as TGTGCCAGCAGCTTCTCTCGGAATAGCGGGGTCCGAGATACGCAGTATTTT. Translating gives CASSFSRNSGVRDTQYF.

This clone was seen a single time. J is TRBJ2-7 and V is TRBV7-3; 9 bases are a match to TRBD1. This CDR3 contains 15 residues. V trimming: 5 bases; J trimming: 0 bases; junction bases outside the gene matches: 5. The germline gives CDR1 SGHTA, CDR2 FQGTGA. The CDR3 bases are TGTGCCAGCAGCATTGGGACAGGGATCTCCTACGAGCAGTACTTC. Residues: CASSIGTGISYEQYF.

DNA for the CDR3: TGTGCCAGCAGTTACTCGGGGACAGGGAATTATGGCTACACCTTC. Protein: CASSYSGTGNYGYTF. The V gene is TRBV6-5, the J gene TRBJ1-2; 9 bases map to TRBD1. This CDR3 comprises 15 residues. V shed 0 bases and J 5 bases; nucleotides not matched to a gene: 4. Germline CDR1 is MNHEY and CDR2 is SVGAGI.

The chain couples TRBV4-3 to TRBJ1-4, with D unresolved. Germline V gene lookup returns CDR1 LGHNA and CDR2 YSLEER. V dropped 0 bases and J dropped 7 bases, with 12 bases sitting between them. There are 15 residues in the CDR3. Here the CDR3 reads CASSQDWGGAEKLFF. The CDR3 region has the DNA TGCGCCAGCAGCCAAGATTGGGGAGGAGCTGAAAAACTGTTTTTT.

The J gene is TRBJ2-3, the V gene TRBV10-1; the D is unclear. Trimming took 6 bases from V and 14 from J, leaving 9 bases between them. The CDR3 runs to 9 residues. CDR1 is WNHNN and CDR2 is SYGVQD in the germline V gene (reference sequence). In nucleotides, the CDR3 is TGCGCCAGCAGGGGCCTTAGGTATTTT. Translation: CASRGLRYF.

The V call is TRBV6-5, the J call TRBJ2-1, with 13 bases lining up with TRBD2. The germline CDR1 and CDR2 sequences are MNHEY and SVGAGI. This CDR3 is 15 amino acids long. With V trimmed by 5 bases and J by 10 bases, 8 bases remained unmatched. CDR3 sequence reads: CASSLTSGGQWEQFF. The CDR3 nucleotides read TGTGCCAGCAGTCTGACTAGCGGGGGGCAATGGGAGCAGTTCTTC.

The table lists this clone with a count of one. The chain joins TRBV7-8 to TRBJ2-2, with no clear D. V was shortened by 3 bases and J by 0 bases, with 8 bases between the two germline ends. The CDR3 sequence is 15 residues long. Germline assignment: CDR1 SGHVS and CDR2 FQNEAQ. The CDR3 protein is CASSFVESNTGELFF. CDR3 bases: TGTGCCAGCAGCTTCGTAGAGTCGAACACCGGGGAGCTGTTTTTT.

The table lists this clone with a count of one. J is TRBJ2-2 and V is TRBV7-9; D may be TRBD1 (6 bases). V lost 5 bases, J lost 1 base, and 14 bases lay in between. This CDR3 spans 16 amino acids. Germline CDR1 and CDR2: SEHNR and FQNEAQ (reference sequence). This chain's CDR3 is CASSSQGRGNTGELFF. Written as DNA, the CDR3 is TGTGCCAGCAGCAGCCAAGGCAGGGGGAACACCGGGGAGCTGTTTTTT.

The rearrangement uses TRBV6-4 and TRBJ2-1; 8 bases map to TRBD1. With 5 bases clipped from V and 5 bases from J, the junction kept 11 bases outside the gene matches. Per the germline V gene, CDR1 is MRHNA and CDR2 is SNTAGT. The CDR3 spans 16 residues. In nucleotides, the CDR3 is TGTGCCAGCAGTCCAAATCAGGGGGCGCCTAACAATGAGCAGTTCTTC. Translating gives CASSPNQGAPNNEQFF.

The chain links TRBV7-9 to TRBJ2-7; 8 bases agree with TRBD1. Trimming took 0 bases from V and 5 from J; bases not matched to a gene: 6. The CDR3 is 15 residues long. Germline V lookup: CDR1 SEHNR, CDR2 FQNEAQ (reference sequence). DNA of the CDR3: TGTGCCAGCAGCTTAGCCCAGGGGGCTCGGGACGAGCAGTACTTC. This gives the protein CASSLAQGARDEQYF.